Listed below are T cell receptor beta chains from one sample, sequenced in a study of blood T cell repertoires in COVID-19. Sequencing used immunoSEQ multiplex PCR; TCRdb keeps in-frame clones, though not all of them. Among some 260,000 clones listed, roughly 88% were seen once. Sequenced sample: peripheral blood. These TCRs come from a human donor in a cohort sampled during active COVID-19. Both conserved end residues are part of each CDR3. A D gene is named only where the DNA matches it firmly. Size values are once, few and many counts, or a class for expanded clones, and some rows have none.

V: TRBV4-3; D: TRBD2; J: TRBJ2-7; size: .; DNA: TGCGCCAGCAGCCAACGCGGGAGTACCTACGAGCAGTACTTC; CDR3: CASSQRGSTYEQYF
V: TRBV10-3; D: TRBD1; J: TRBJ1-1; size: .; DNA: TGTGCCATCAGTGGGGGGACAGCGAACACTGAAGCTTTCTTT; CDR3: CAISGGTANTEAFF
V: TRBV5-1; D: .; J: TRBJ2-1; size: .; DNA: TGCGCCAGCAGCTTGACGGGGTCCTACAATGAGCAGTTCTTC; CDR3: CASSLTGSYNEQFF
V: TRBV4-3; D: .; J: TRBJ1-1; size: .; DNA: TGCGCCAGCAGCCAAGGTCAGACATCGAACACTGAAGCTTTCTTT; CDR3: CASSQGQTSNTEAFF
V: TRBV3-1/TRBV3-2; D: TRBD1; J: TRBJ2-7; size: .; DNA: TGTGCCAGCAGCCGATCAACTTACACTTCAGGGGGCAAGTACTTC; CDR3: CASSRSTYTSGGKYF
V: TRBV7-3; D: .; J: TRBJ1-5; size: .; DNA: TGTGCCAGCAGCTCTGGACTCAATCAGCCCCAGCATTTT; CDR3: CASSSGLNQPQHF
V: TRBV6-1; D: TRBD1; J: TRBJ1-5; size: .; DNA: TGTGCCAGCAGTGAACTCCCGGGACAGGGAACGGGACAGCCCCAGCATTTT; CDR3: CASSELPGQGTGQPQHF
V: TRBV7-2; D: TRBD1; J: TRBJ1-2; size: few; DNA: TGTGCCAGTGAGCCAGGGGGTAACTATGGCTACACCTTC; CDR3: CASEPGGNYGYTF
V: TRBV11-2; D: .; J: TRBJ1-1; size: .; DNA: TGTGCCAGCATGTTGGACCCCGACAGAAACACTGAAGCTTTCTTT; CDR3: CASMLDPDRNTEAFF
V: TRBV6-1; D: .; J: TRBJ2-7; size: .; DNA: TGTGCCAGCAGTGAACATATGAAGGGGGAATACGAGCAGTACTTC; CDR3: CASSEHMKGEYEQYF
V: TRBV5-1; D: .; J: TRBJ2-5; size: .; DNA: TGCGCCAGCAGCTTGGGAGGGACCCAGTACTTC; CDR3: CASSLGGTQYF
V: TRBV6-6; D: TRBD1; J: TRBJ1-2; size: .; DNA: TGTGCCAGCAGTTACGGACAGGGGAGAGCTAACTATGGCTACACCTTC; CDR3: CASSYGQGRANYGYTF
V: TRBV27; D: .; J: TRBJ1-4; size: .; DNA: TGTGCCAGCAGTATCAGCAGGGGAAATGAAAAACTGTTTTTT; CDR3: CASSISRGNEKLFF
V: TRBV29-1; D: .; J: TRBJ1-2; size: .; DNA: TGCAGCGTTACGACAGGCCGACTATATGGCTACACCTTC; CDR3: CSVTTGRLYGYTF
V: TRBV4-2; D: .; J: TRBJ2-6; size: .; DNA: TGTGCCAGCAGCCTGCCCTTGAGCTCTGGGGCCAACGTCCTGACTTTC; CDR3: CASSLPLSSGANVLTF
V: TRBV27; D: .; J: TRBJ1-1; size: .; DNA: TGTGCCAGCAGTCCCGAGTTCGAAGGGAGGATTGAAGCTTTCTTT; CDR3: CASSPEFEGRIEAFF
V: TRBV3-1/TRBV3-2; D: .; J: TRBJ2-7; size: .; DNA: TGTGCCAGCAGCCAAGATCCCGCGGAGCAGTACTTC; CDR3: CASSQDPAEQYF
V: TRBV30; D: .; J: TRBJ1-1; size: .; DNA: TGTGCCTGGAGTGCCTACCAGGGCTCGATAACTTTCTTT; CDR3: CAWSAYQGSITFF
V: TRBV19; D: TRBD2; J: TRBJ2-7; size: once; DNA: TGTGCCAGTAGTATCGCTAGCGGCTCCTACGAGCAGTACTTC; CDR3: CASSIASGSYEQYF
V: TRBV6-2/TRBV6-3; D: TRBD2; J: TRBJ2-1; size: .; DNA: TGTGCCAGCAGTCTCGGGGGGGCAGGCGATGAGCAGTTCTTC; CDR3: CASSLGGAGDEQFF
V: TRBV15; D: .; J: TRBJ2-1; size: few; DNA: TGTGCCACCAGCAGAGGTCAGATTTACAATGAGCAGTTCTTC; CDR3: CATSRGQIYNEQFF
V: TRBV12-3/TRBV12-4; D: .; J: TRBJ2-1; size: .; DNA: TGTGCCAGCAGCTCCCTCCTAGGGGGTGAGCAGTTCTTC; CDR3: CASSSLLGGEQFF